This TCR beta chain is drawn from a study of OX40 agonist ivuxolimab in advanced cancers. Study context: The patients' treatment was ivuxolimab, an agonistic anti-OX40 (CD134) antibody. People in dose escalation had one of these cancers: hepatocellular carcinoma, melanoma, renal cell or head and neck cancer. Patients were treated with intravenous ivuxolimab, dosed at 0.01 to 10 mg/kg and infused every 2 weeks.

Whole-study results and caveats: Expanded peripheral T-cell antigen specificity went undetermined.

To note about this clone: The antigen remains undetermined.

The data were produced by immunoSEQ multiplex PCR, yet TCRdb's version contains in-frame clones alone and is incomplete. Among about 12,000 clones listed, 67% were seen once. The receptor was isolated from an adult with an advanced solid tumor such as melanoma, head and neck, liver or kidney cancer. This specimen was CD4+ or CD8+ T cells sorted from blood, taken in a trial of the OX40 agonist ivuxolimab.

CDR3 sequence reads: CASSLSGVSTDTQYF. In DNA form, the CDR3 reads TGTGCCAGCAGTTTATCGGGGGTGAGCACAGATACGCAGTATTTT. This rearrangement joins TRBV28 to TRBJ2-3, with D possibly TRBD2 on 6 matching bases. CDR1 is MDHEN, CDR2 SYDVKM, per germline. The CDR3 runs 15 residues. With 1 base removed from V and 0 bases from J, the gap between germline ends came to 8 bases.